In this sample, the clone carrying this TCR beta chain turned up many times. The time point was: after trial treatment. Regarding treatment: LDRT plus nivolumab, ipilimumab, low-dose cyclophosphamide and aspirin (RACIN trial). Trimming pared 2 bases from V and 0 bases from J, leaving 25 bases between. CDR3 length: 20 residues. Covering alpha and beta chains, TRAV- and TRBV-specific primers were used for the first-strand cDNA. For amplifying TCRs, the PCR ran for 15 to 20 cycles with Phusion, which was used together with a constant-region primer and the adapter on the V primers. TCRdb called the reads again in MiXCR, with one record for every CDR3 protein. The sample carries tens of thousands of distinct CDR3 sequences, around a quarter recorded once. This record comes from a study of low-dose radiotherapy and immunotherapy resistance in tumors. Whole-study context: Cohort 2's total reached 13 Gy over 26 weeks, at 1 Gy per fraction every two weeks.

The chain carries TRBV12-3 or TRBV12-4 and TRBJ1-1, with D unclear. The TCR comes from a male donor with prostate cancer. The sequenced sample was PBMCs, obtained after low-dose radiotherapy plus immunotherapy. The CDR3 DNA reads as TGTGCCAGCAGTTTAAGGGCCGGTTTAGGTCTATCGGGTATGAACACTGAAGCTTTCTTT. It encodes CASSLRAGLGLSGMNTEAFF.